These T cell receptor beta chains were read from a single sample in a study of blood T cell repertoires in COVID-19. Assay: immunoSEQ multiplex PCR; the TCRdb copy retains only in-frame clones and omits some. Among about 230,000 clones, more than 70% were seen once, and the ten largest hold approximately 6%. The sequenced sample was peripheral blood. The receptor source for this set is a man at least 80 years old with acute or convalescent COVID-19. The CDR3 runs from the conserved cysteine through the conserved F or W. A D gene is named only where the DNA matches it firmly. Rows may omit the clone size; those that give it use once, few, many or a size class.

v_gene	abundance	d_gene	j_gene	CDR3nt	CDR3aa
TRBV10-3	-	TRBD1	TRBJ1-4	TGTGCCATCAGCAGGGGGCAATATGAAAAACTGTTTTTT	CAISRGQYEKLFF
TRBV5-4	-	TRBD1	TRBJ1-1	TGTGCCAGCAGCTCCAGTACAGGGGTTTGGACTGAAGCTTTCTTT	CASSSSTGVWTEAFF
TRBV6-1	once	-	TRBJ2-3	TGTGCCAGCAGTGACGGACAAAGGAGCACAGATACGCAGTATTTT	CASSDGQRSTDTQYF
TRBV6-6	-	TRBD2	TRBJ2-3	TGTGCCAGCAGCAGCCTCCTAGCGGAACTCACAGATACGCAGTATTTT	CASSSLLAELTDTQYF
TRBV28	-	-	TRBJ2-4	TGTGCCAGCAGTCGAGATGTAGCCAAAAACATTCAGTACTTC	CASSRDVAKNIQYF
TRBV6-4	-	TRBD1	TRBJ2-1	TGTGCCAGCAGTGCAGGGGGCGTCCCCTACAATGAGCAGTTCTTC	CASSAGGVPYNEQFF
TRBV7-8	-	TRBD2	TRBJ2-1	TGTGCCAGCAGCCCGGGACTAGCGTTCAATGAGCAGTTCTTC	CASSPGLAFNEQFF
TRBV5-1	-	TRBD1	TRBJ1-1	TGCGCCAGCAGCTTGGCCGGGACAGGGGGCATTGGGGACACTGAAGCTTTCTTT	CASSLAGTGGIGDTEAFF
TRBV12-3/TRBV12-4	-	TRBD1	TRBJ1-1	TGTGCCAGCACCCAAGGACAGGGGACTGAAGCTTTCTTT	CASTQGQGTEAFF
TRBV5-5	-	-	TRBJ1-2	TGTGCCAGCAGCTTAGGGAGCAATGGCTACACCTTC	CASSLGSNGYTF
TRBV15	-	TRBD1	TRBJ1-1	TGTGCCACCAGCAGGCGCCGGGACAGCTACACTGAAGCTTTCTTT	CATSRRRDSYTEAFF
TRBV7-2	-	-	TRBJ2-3	TGTGCCAGCAGCTTAGCGTACACAGATACGCAGTATTTT	CASSLAYTDTQYF
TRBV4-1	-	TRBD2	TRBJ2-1	TGCGCCAGCAGCCAAGAGGGCTTGGCGGGAGCCCTCCTGTTTAATGAGCAGTTCTTC	CASSQEGLAGALLFNEQFF
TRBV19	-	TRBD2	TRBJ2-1	TGTGCCAGTAGCAGGACTAGTACTTTTTATGAGCAGTTCTTC	CASSRTSTFYEQFF
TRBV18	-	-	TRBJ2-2	TGTGCCAGCTCATCTATAGACAGGTCCGGGGAGCTGTTTTTT	CASSSIDRSGELFF
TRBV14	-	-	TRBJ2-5	TGTGCCAGCAGCCTCACAAACGGGGAGACCCAGTACTTC	CASSLTNGETQYF
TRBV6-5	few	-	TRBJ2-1	TGTGCCAGCAGTTACTCGCGGGACCTTCTGAGCGATGAGCAGTTCTTC	CASSYSRDLLSDEQFF
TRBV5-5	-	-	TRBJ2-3	TGTGCCAGCAGCTTGCTAGCAGAGACAGATACGCAGTATTTT	CASSLLAETDTQYF
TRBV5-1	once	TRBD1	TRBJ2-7	TGCGCCAGCAGCTTGGGGACCGGGACAGTTTCTACCTACGAGCAGTACTTC	CASSLGTGTVSTYEQYF
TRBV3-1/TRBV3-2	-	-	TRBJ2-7	TGTGCCAGCAGCCAAGCACAGGGCCTGGGGGAGCAGTACTTC	CASSQAQGLGEQYF
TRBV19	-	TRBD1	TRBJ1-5	TGTGCCAGTGGAGACCGACAGGGGAATCAGCCCCAGCATTTT	CASGDRQGNQPQHF
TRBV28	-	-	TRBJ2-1	TGTGCCAGCACGCGTGGGGGCTCTTACAATGAGCAGTTCTTC	CASTRGGSYNEQFF
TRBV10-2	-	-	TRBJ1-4	TGCGCCAGCAGTCCAGGGATTACTAATGAAAAACTGTTTTTT	CASSPGITNEKLFF
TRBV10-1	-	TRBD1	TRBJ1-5	TGCGCCAGCCACGTGAGTCGGGACAGGGAAATAGGAACGCCCCAGCATTTT	CASHVSRDREIGTPQHF
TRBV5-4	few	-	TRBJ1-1	TGTGCCAGCAGCTTCTCGGGGAACACTGAAGCTTTCTTT	CASSFSGNTEAFF
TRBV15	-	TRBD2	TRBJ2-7	TGTGCCACCAGCCGCGGGACTAGCGGAGTCTACGAGCAGTACTTC	CATSRGTSGVYEQYF
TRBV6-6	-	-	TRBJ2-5	TGTGCCAGCAGGAGAGGTGAAGAGACCCAGTACTTC	CASRRGEETQYF
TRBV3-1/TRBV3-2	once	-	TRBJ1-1	TGTGCCAGCAGCTCACAGGGGAACACTGAAGCTTTCTTT	CASSSQGNTEAFF
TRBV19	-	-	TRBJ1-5	TGTGCCAGTAACACAGGGCTTAGCAATCAGCCCCAGCATTTT	CASNTGLSNQPQHF
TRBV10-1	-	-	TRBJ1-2	TGCGCCAGCAGTGACCCCCCCCGGACAGCCCGCCAAGGCTACACCTTC	CASSDPPRTARQGYTF
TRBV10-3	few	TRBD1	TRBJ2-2	TGTGCCATCAGGGCCGGGACAGGGTCGAACACCGGGGAGCTGTTTTTT	CAIRAGTGSNTGELFF
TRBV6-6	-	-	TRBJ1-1	TGTGCCAGCAGTTTTCAGGAAGCGAACACTGAAGCTTTCTTT	CASSFQEANTEAFF
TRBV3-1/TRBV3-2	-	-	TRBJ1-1	TGTGCCAGCAGCCCCCTGGGGCAGGGAGGCACTGAAGCTTTCTTT	CASSPLGQGGTEAFF
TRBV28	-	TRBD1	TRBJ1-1	TGTGCCAGCAGTCCCGGGACAGGGAGGACAGCTTTCTTT	CASSPGTGRTAFF
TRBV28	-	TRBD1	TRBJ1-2	TGTGCCAGCAGAGAGACAGGGTTTGGCTACACCTTC	CASRETGFGYTF
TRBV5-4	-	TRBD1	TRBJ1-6	TGTGCCAGCAGCTTTTCCGGCAGGGGGCTCGATTCACCCCTCCACTTT	CASSFSGRGLDSPLHF